This entry lists 20 T cell receptor beta chains sequenced from one sample in a study of T-cell reconstitution after alpha-beta-depleted transplantation in children. TCRbeta library construction was performed incorporating unique molecular identifiers. TCRdb itself ran the PCR reads through MiXCR, one entry per CDR3 protein. The sample carries some 460,000 distinct CDR3 sequences, under 20% recorded once. The sequencing here drew on PBMCs, mostly from graft donor cells, taken 360 days after TCRalphabeta/CD19-depleted stem cell transplant. These receptors came from a boy in the first two years of life who had a stem cell transplant for Wiskott-Aldrich syndrome, so the T cells may come from the graft donor.

This chain connects TRBV10-3 to TRBJ2-2, with 8 bases aligning to TRBD1. The germline V gene encodes CDR1 ENHRY and CDR2 SYGVKD. This CDR3 has 12 amino acids. After removal of 7 bases from V and 9 bases from J, the junction contained 4 bases not matched to a gene. The CDR3 reads CAITRTGRELFF. The CDR3 region has the DNA TGTGCCATCACGAGGACAGGGCGGGAGCTGTTTTTT.

CDR3 residues: CSASRTDTGELFF. The CDR3 coding sequence is TGCAGTGCTTCCCGGACGGACACCGGGGAGCTGTTTTTT. The chain is built from TRBV20-1 and TRBJ2-2; D unresolved. Germline V gives CDR1 DFQATT, CDR2 SNEGSKA (reference sequence). The CDR3 sequence is 13 residues long. V lost 5 bases to trimming and J lost 3 bases, with 10 bases between them.

The rearrangement uses TRBV24-1 and TRBJ2-7; TRBD2 is a possible D gene (6 bases). Germline V gene data show CDR1 as KGHDR and CDR2 as SFDVKD. The CDR3 contains 13 residues. V shed 5 bases and J shed 7 bases, with 14 bases lying between them. The CDR3 nucleotides are TGTGCCACCAGTGGAATAGCTGGAGGGGAGCAGTACTTC. It codes for CATSGIAGGEQYF.

The sample holds many counts of this clonotype. The CDR3 spells CASSPDRDSPLHF. The CDR3 region has the DNA TGTGCCAGCAGCCCGGACAGGGATTCACCCCTCCACTTT. This sequence joins TRBV4-2 and TRBJ1-6; the match to TRBD1 covers 8 bases. Unmatched junction bases numbered 1, after V lost 4 bases and J lost 8 bases. The germline CDR1 and CDR2 sequences are LGHNA and YNFKEQ. The CDR3 is made up of 13 amino acids.

This clonotype was recorded many times. V usage is TRBV12-3 or TRBV12-4 and J usage is TRBJ2-1; TRBD2 might be the D (6 bases). V was shortened by 5 bases and J by 1 base, with 9 bases between the two germline ends. This CDR3 contains 14 residues. The CDR3 reads CASSGGLSYNEQFF. CDR3 bases: TGTGCCAGCAGTGGGGGGTTATCCTACAATGAGCAGTTCTTC.

This clonotype was counted only a few times. The chain uses TRBV29-1 and TRBJ2-1; 12 nucleotides line up with TRBD2. Unmatched junction bases numbered 6, after V lost 6 bases and J lost 6 bases. This CDR3 spans 14 amino acids. Germline V lookup: CDR1 SQVTM, CDR2 ANQGSEA. The CDR3 bases are TGCAGCGTCCGGACTAGCGGGAACTTCAATGAGCAGTTCTTC. Translated: CSVRTSGNFNEQFF.

This clonotype was seen ten or more times. This chain uses TRBV2 with TRBJ2-5; no clear D gene. The CDR3 loop spans 12 amino acids. V was trimmed by 9 bases and J by 2 bases, leaving 10 bases between them. Germline values: CDR1 SNHLY, CDR2 FYNNEI. The CDR3 DNA is TGTGCCAGTGATATTCCGCAAGAGACCCAGTACTTC. Translation: CASDIPQETQYF.

The rearrangement joins TRBV7-6 to TRBJ2-7, with 7 bases identical to TRBD1. Per the germline V gene, CDR1 is SGHVS and CDR2 is FNYEAQ. Trimming took 0 bases from V and 9 from J; bases not matched to a gene: 8. The CDR3 is made up of 14 amino acids. DNA for the CDR3: TGTGCCAGCAGCTTAGCGCCCGGGACAGATATGCAGTACTTC. It encodes CASSLAPGTDMQYF.

This clonotype was seen ten or more times. The gene calls are TRBV5-1 and TRBJ2-7; the D gene is possibly TRBD2 (6 bases). The V gene lost 7 bases and the J gene lost 7 bases, with 15 bases spanning the gap. The CDR3 spans 12 residues. The germline V gene encodes CDR1 SGHRS and CDR2 YFSETQ. The CDR3 nucleotides read TGCGCCAGCGGAGGGCAACCTGGGGAGCAGTACTTC. Amino acids: CASGGQPGEQYF.

V usage is TRBV20-1 and J usage is TRBJ2-7, with 12 bases identical to TRBD2. The CDR3 length is 16 residues. Germline assignment: CDR1 DFQATT and CDR2 SNEGSKA (reference sequence). V lost 7 bases, J lost 4 bases, and 14 bases stayed unmatched. The CDR3 sequence: CSETSGSSLSVYEQYF. The DNA for the CDR3 is TGCAGTGAGACTAGCGGGAGTTCCCTTTCCGTTTACGAGCAGTACTTC.

The rearrangement uses TRBV7-9 and TRBJ1-1, with 9 bases aligning to TRBD1. The CDR3 sequence is 12 residues long. Germline V CDR1 and CDR2: SEHNR, FQNEAQ (reference sequence). The J segment lost 10 bases and the V segment lost 5 bases, leaving 5 bases of the junction unmatched. The CDR3 reads CASSPRTGVAFF. The CDR3 region has the DNA TGTGCCAGCAGCCCACGGACAGGGGTAGCTTTCTTT.

This clonotype was seen a handful of times. The rearrangement links TRBV25-1 to TRBJ1-2, with a tentative D call TRBD1 (5 bases). V lost 4 bases, J lost 0 bases, and 6 bases lay in between. Germline V gene data show CDR1 as MGHDK and CDR2 as SYGVNS. The CDR3 is 13 residues long. Here the CDR3 DNA reads TGTGCCAGCAGTGCAGGGACTAACTATGGCTACACCTTC. This gives the protein CASSAGTNYGYTF.

The rearrangement joins TRBV4-2 to TRBJ2-1, with unresolved D. Germline V gene data show CDR1 as LGHNA and CDR2 as YNFKEQ. V lost 0 bases to trimming and J lost 2 bases, with 11 bases between them. The CDR3 runs to 16 residues. The CDR3 region has the DNA TGTGCCAGCAGCCAAGATGGTAGCTCCACCTACAATGAGCAGTTCTTC. Amino acids: CASSQDGSSTYNEQFF.

The sample holds a few counts of this clonotype. V is TRBV9 and J is TRBJ2-7; a possible D gene is TRBD2 (5 bases). The CDR3 has 14 amino acids. Between the trimmed V and J ends, which lost 0 bases and 3 bases, there was a span of 10 bases. Germline V gene lookup returns CDR1 SGDLS and CDR2 YYNGEE. CDR3 nucleotide sequence: TGTGCCAGCAGCGTAGGGGTTCGGGGCTACGAGCAGTACTTC. Translation: CASSVGVRGYEQYF.

This clonotype was seen a handful of times. The J gene is TRBJ1-2, the V gene TRBV4-3; TRBD1 might be the D (5 bases). The V end lost 0 bases, the J end lost 2 bases, and 13 bases lay between the germline ends. In germline, CDR1 is LGHNA, CDR2 YSLEER. This CDR3 region has 16 residues. DNA of the CDR3: TGCGCCAGCAGCCAAGATCGGGGCAGGTTAAACTATGGCTACACCTTC. Translating it yields CASSQDRGRLNYGYTF.

This clonotype occurred a few times. This chain connects TRBV4-1 to TRBJ2-1; a possible D gene is TRBD1 (5 bases). V was trimmed by 2 bases and J by 4 bases, leaving 15 bases between them. Germline CDR1 reads MGHRA; CDR2 reads YSYEKL. The CDR3 has 16 residues. In nucleotides, the CDR3 is TGCGCCAGCAGCCAAAGGGGTACGGATCCTTACAATGAGCAGTTCTTC. Its protein product is CASSQRGTDPYNEQFF.

This clonotype was seen more than once but under ten times. V gene TRBV15 combines with J gene TRBJ2-3, with D uncertain. Between the trimmed V and J ends, which lost 3 bases and 0 bases, there was a span of 13 bases. Per germline, CDR1 LNHNV and CDR2 YYDKDF (reference sequence). CDR3 length equals 16 residues. This CDR3 reads CATSRGYSLSTDTQYF. Here the CDR3 DNA reads TGTGCCACCAGCAGGGGTTATTCTCTCAGCACAGATACGCAGTATTTT.

The rearrangement uses TRBV12-3 or TRBV12-4 and TRBJ2-2, with TRBD2 matching 7 bases. This CDR3 contains 15 residues. V shed 5 bases, J shed 0 bases, and the junction held 3 bases outside the gene matches. This CDR3 is CASSRGLTNTGELFF. For the CDR3, the DNA is TGTGCCAGCAGTCGGGGACTAACGAACACCGGGGAGCTGTTTTTT.

The chain has TRBV20-1 and TRBJ2-3, with TRBD1 matching 9 bases. With 0 bases clipped from V and 14 bases from J, the junction kept 6 bases outside the gene matches. This CDR3 has 12 amino acids. Germline lookup yields CDR1 DFQATT and CDR2 SNEGSKA (reference sequence). CDR3 sequence: CSARDRDRAGYF. The CDR3 DNA sequence: TGCAGTGCTAGAGACCGGGACAGGGCAGGGTATTTT.

Only a few counts were recorded for this clonotype. The chain carries TRBV28 and TRBJ1-5; 8 bases are a match to TRBD1. J gave up 4 bases and V 6 bases, and 8 bases lay outside the gene matches. Per the germline V gene, CDR1 is MDHEN and CDR2 is SYDVKM. This CDR3 is built from 15 residues. CDR3 region: CASSSGTGSNQPQHF. CDR3 sequence (DNA): TGTGCCAGCAGCTCCGGGACAGGCTCGAATCAGCCCCAGCATTTT.